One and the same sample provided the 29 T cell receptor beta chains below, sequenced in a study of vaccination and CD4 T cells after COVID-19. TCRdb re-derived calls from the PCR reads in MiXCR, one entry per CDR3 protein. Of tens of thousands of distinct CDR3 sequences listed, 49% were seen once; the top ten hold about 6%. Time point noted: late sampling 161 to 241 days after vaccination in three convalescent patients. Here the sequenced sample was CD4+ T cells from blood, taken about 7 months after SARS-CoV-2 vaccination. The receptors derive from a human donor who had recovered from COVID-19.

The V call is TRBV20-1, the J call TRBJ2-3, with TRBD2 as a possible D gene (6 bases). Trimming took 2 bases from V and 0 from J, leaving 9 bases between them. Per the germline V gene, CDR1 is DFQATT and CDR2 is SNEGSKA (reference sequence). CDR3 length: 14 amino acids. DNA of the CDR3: TGCAGTGCTAGAAGAGGGACTAGCACAGATACGCAGTATTTT. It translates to CSARRGTSTDTQYF.

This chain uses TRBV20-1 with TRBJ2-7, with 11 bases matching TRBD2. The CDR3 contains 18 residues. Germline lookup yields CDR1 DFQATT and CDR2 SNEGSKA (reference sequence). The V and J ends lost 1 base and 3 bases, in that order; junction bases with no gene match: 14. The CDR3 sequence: CSARGHSGRDPYLYEQYF. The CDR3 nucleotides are TGCAGTGCTAGAGGGCATAGCGGGAGGGACCCTTATCTCTACGAGCAGTACTTC.

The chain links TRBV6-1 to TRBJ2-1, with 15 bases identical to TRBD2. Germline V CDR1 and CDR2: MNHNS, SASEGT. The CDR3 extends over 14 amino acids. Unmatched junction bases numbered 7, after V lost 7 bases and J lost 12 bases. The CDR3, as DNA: TGTGCCAGCATGGGGACTAGCGGGAGGTGGGGGCAGTTCTTC. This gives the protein CASMGTSGRWGQFF.

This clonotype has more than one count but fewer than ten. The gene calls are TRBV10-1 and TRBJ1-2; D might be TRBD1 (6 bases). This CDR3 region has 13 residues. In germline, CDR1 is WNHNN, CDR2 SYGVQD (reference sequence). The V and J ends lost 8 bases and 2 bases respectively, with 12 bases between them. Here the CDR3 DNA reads TGCGCCAGCGTTGCGCAGGGGAACTATGGCTACACCTTC. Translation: CASVAQGNYGYTF.

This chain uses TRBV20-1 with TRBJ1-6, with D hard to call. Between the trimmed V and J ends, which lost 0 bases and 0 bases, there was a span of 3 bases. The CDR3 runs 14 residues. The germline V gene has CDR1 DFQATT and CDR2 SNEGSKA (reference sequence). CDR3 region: CSARDSSYNSPLHF. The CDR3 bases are TGCAGTGCTAGAGACAGCTCCTATAATTCACCCCTCCACTTT.

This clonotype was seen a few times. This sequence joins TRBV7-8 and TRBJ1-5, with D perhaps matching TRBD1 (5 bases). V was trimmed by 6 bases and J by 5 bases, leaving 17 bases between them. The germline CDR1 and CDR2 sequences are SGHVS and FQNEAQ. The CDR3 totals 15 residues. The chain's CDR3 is CASSHSGWSDQPQHF. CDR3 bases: TGTGCCAGCAGTCACTCAGGGTGGTCGGATCAGCCCCAGCATTTT.

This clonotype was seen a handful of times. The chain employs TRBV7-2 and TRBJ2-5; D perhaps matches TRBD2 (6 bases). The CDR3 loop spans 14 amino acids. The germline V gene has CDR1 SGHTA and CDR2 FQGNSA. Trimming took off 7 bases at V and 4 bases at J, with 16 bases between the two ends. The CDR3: CASTRYGGGETQYF. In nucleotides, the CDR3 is TGTGCCAGCACCCGTTACGGGGGTGGAGAGACCCAGTACTTC.

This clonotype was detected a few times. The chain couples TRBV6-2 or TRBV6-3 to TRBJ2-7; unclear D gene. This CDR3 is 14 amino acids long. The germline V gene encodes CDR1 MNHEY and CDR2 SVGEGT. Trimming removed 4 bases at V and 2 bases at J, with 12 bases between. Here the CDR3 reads CASSFRTATYEQYF. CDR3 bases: TGTGCCAGCAGTTTTCGGACGGCGACCTACGAGCAGTACTTC.

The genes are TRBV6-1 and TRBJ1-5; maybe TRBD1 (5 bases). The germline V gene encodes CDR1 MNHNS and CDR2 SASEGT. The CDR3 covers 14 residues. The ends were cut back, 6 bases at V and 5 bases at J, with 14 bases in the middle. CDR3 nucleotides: TGTGCCAGCAGGCGGGGGAGGGAAGATCAGCCCCAGCATTTT. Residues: CASRRGREDQPQHF.

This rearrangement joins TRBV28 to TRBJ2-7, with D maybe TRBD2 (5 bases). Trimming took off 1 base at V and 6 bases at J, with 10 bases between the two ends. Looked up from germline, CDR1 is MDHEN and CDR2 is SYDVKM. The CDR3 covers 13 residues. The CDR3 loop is CASSLSSSSEQYF. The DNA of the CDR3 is TGTGCCAGCAGTTTATCTTCTAGCTCCGAGCAGTACTTC.

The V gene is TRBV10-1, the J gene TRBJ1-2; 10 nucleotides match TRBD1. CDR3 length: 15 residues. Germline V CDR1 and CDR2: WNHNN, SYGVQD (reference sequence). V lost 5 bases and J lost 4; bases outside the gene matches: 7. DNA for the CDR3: TGCGCCAGCAGTTCTGACAGGGGGCGCCCCTATGGCTACACCTTC. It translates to CASSSDRGRPYGYTF.

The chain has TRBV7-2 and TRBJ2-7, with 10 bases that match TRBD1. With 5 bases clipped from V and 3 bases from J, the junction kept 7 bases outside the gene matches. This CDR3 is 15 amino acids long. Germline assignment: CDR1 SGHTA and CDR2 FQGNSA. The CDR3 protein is CASSAQGQGFYEQYF. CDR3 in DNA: TGTGCCAGCAGCGCTCAGGGACAGGGGTTCTACGAGCAGTACTTC.

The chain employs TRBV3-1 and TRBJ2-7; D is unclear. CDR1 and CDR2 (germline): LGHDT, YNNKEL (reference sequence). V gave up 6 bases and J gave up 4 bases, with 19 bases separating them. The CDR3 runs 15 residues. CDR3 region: CASSRSVTINYEQYF. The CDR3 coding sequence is TGTGCCAGCAGTCGAAGTGTGACCATAAATTACGAGCAGTACTTC.

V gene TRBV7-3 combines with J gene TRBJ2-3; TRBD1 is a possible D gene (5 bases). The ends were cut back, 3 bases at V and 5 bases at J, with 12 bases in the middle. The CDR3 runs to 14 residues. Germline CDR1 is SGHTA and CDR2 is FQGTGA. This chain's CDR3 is CASSFRQGGDTQYF. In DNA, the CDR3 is TGTGCCAGCAGCTTCCGGCAGGGCGGAGATACGCAGTATTTT.

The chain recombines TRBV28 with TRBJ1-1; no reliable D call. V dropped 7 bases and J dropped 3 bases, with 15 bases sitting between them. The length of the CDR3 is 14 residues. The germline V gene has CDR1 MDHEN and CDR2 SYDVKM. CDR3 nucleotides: TGTGCCAGCACCAGAAGAGACATTGACACTGAAGCTTTCTTT. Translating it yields CASTRRDIDTEAFF.

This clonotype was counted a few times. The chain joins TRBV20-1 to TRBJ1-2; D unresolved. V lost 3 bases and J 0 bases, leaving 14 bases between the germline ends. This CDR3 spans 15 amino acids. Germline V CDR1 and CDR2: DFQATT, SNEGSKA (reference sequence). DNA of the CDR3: TGCAGTGCTAGCGACGGAAATAGGACTAACTATGGCTACACCTTC. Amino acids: CSASDGNRTNYGYTF.

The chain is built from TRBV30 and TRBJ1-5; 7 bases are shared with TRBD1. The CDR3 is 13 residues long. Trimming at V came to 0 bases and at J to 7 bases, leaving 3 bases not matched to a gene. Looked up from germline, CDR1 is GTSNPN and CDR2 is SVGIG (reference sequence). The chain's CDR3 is CAWSVGGGQPQHF. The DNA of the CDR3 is TGTGCCTGGAGTGTAGGGGGCGGACAGCCCCAGCATTTT.

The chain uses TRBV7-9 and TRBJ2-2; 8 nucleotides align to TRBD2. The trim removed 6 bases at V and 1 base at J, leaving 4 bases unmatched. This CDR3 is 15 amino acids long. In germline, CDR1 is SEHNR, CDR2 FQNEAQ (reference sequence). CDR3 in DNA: TGTGCCAGCAGTCGGAGCGGGGGGAACACCGGGGAGCTGTTTTTT. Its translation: CASSRSGGNTGELFF.

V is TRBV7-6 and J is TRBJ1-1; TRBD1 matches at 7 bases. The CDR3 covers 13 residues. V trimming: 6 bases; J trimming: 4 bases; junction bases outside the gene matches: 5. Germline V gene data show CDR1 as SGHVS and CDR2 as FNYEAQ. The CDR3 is CASRSDRATEAFF. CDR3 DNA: TGTGCCAGCAGAAGCGACAGGGCCACTGAAGCTTTCTTT.

The CDR3 coding sequence is TGCAGTGCCCCAAATATCGGTGCTGAAGCTTTCTTT. Translation gives CSAPNIGAEAFF. The V and J genes are TRBV20-1 and TRBJ1-1, with no clear D. Germline V gives CDR1 DFQATT, CDR2 SNEGSKA (reference sequence). V was cut by 6 bases and J by 6 bases, with 14 bases left in between. This CDR3 has 12 residues.

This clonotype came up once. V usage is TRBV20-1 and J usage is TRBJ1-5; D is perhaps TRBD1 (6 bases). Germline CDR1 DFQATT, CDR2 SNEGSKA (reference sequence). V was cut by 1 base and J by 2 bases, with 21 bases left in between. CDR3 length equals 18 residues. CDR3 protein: CSARVDGRGSFGNQPQHF. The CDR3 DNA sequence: TGCAGTGCTAGAGTCGATGGCAGGGGCAGCTTTGGCAATCAGCCCCAGCATTTT.

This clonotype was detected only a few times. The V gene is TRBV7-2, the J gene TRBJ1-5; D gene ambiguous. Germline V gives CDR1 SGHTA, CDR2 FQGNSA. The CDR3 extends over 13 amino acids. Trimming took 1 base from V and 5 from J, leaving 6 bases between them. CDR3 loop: CASSLEADQPQHF. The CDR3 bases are TGTGCCAGCAGCTTAGAGGCGGATCAGCCCCAGCATTTT. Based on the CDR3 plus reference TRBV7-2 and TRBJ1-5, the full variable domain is GAGVSQSPSNKVTEKGKDVELRCDPISGHTALYWYRQSLGQGLEFLIYFQGNSAPDKSGLPSDRFSAERTGGSVSTLTIQRTQQEDSAVYLCASSLEADQPQHFGDGTRLSIL.

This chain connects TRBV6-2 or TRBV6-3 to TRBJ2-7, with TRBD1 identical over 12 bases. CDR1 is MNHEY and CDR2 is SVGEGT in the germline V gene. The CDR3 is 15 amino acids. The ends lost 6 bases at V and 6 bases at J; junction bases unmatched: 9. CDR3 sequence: CASRGRDRGLREQYF. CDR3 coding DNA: TGTGCCAGCAGAGGCCGGGACAGGGGGCTGCGCGAGCAGTACTTC.

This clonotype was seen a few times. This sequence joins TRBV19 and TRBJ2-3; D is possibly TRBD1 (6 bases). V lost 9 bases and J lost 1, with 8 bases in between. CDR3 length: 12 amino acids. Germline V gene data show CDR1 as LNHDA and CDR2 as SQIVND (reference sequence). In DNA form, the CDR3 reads TGTGCCAGCAGACAGGGCACAGATACGCAGTATTTT. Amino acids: CASRQGTDTQYF.

CDR3 protein: CASIIWTGSRTEAFF. The CDR3 DNA reads as TGTGCCAGTATCATCTGGACAGGGTCGAGGACTGAAGCTTTCTTT. V gene TRBV19 combines with J gene TRBJ1-1; 8 positions match TRBD1. The CDR3 spans 15 residues. Germline CDR1 reads LNHDA; CDR2 reads SQIVND (reference sequence). Unmatched junction bases numbered 12, after V lost 7 bases and J lost 5 bases.

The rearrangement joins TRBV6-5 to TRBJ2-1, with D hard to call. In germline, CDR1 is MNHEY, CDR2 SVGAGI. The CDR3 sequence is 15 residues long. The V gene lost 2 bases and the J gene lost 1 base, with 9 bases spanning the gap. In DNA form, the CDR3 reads TGTGCCAGCAGTTACGCTCCAAGATCCTACAATGAGCAGTTCTTC. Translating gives CASSYAPRSYNEQFF.

CDR3 region: CASSQEALAGGTYEQYF. CDR3 nucleotides: TGCGCCAGCAGCCAAGAGGCACTAGCGGGGGGGACCTACGAGCAGTACTTC. The V and J genes are TRBV4-1 and TRBJ2-7; 13 bases line up with TRBD2. The CDR3 totals 17 residues. Germline-derived CDR1 and CDR2 are MGHRA and YSYEKL. The trim removed 0 bases at V and 2 bases at J, leaving 4 bases unmatched.

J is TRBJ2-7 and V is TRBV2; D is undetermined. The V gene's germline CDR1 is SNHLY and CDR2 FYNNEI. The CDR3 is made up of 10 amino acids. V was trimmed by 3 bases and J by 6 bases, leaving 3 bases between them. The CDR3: CASSESEQYF. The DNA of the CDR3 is TGTGCCAGCAGTGAGTCCGAGCAGTACTTC.

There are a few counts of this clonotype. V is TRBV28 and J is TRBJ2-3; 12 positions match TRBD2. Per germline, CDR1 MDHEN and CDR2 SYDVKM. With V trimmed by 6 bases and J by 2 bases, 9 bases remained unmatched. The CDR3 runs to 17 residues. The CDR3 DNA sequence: TGTGCCAGCAGCTTCAGGACTAGCGGGGTCGACACAGATACGCAGTATTTT. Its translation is CASSFRTSGVDTDTQYF. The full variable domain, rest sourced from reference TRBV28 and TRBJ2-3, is DVKVTQSSRYLVKRTGEKVFLECVQDMDHENMFWYRQDPGLGLRLIYFSYDVKMKEKGDIPEGYSVSREKKERFSLILESASTNQTSMYLCASSFRTSGVDTDTQYFGPGTRLTVL.